This entry lists 16 T cell receptor beta chains sequenced from one sample in a study of response to subunit inactivated influenza vaccine. Via MiXCR, TCRdb re-called the RT-PCR reads, giving one row per CDR3 protein. The repertoire includes about 570,000 distinct CDR3 sequences, about 11% of them detected once, and 11% sits in the top ten. Separately, the same data were catalogued under a study of T cells expressing NK-cell markers. According to that study: Researchers built TCR beta cDNA using 5'RACE template switching with UMIs.

The input for sequencing was PBMCs from blood, taken on the day of vaccination. The receptors derive from a middle-aged man who received an inactivated influenza vaccine.

J is TRBJ2-7 and V is TRBV5-5, with TRBD1 identical over 8 bases. Trimming cost V 4 bases and J 5 bases; bases outside gene matches: 5. Germline V gene sequence: CDR1 SGHKS, CDR2 YYEKEE (reference sequence). The CDR3 covers 13 residues. The chain's CDR3 is CASSGTGRDEQYF. CDR3 nucleotide sequence: TGTGCCAGCAGCGGGACAGGTCGTGACGAGCAGTACTTC.

This clonotype was picked up a small number of times. V usage is TRBV29-1 and J usage is TRBJ2-4; D is undetermined. The CDR3 is 17 residues long. Germline assignment: CDR1 SQVTM and CDR2 ANQGSEA. V lost 0 bases and J 0 bases, leaving 15 bases between the germline ends. The CDR3 DNA reads as TGCAGCGTTGAAGATAAAACAGCGCATCTAGCCAAAAACATTCAGTACTTC. This gives the protein CSVEDKTAHLAKNIQYF. Together with reference TRBV29-1 and TRBJ2-4, the CDR3 gives the full variable domain: SAVISQKPSRDICQRGTSLTIQCQVDSQVTMMFWYRQQPGQSLTLIATANQGSEATYESGFVIDKFPISRPNLTFSTLTVSNMSPEDSSIYLCSVEDKTAHLAKNIQYFGAGTRLSVL.

This clonotype was seen at least ten times. This chain connects TRBV12-3 or TRBV12-4 to TRBJ2-6; D may be TRBD1 (5 bases). The CDR3 length is 16 residues. With 5 bases removed from V and 3 bases from J, the gap between germline ends came to 14 bases. The CDR3 reads CASSGQGSIGANVLTF. In DNA, the CDR3 is TGTGCCAGCAGTGGGCAGGGAAGTATTGGGGCCAACGTCCTGACTTTC.

In its sample, this clonotype was seen a few times. The V gene is TRBV15, the J gene TRBJ1-5; 7 bases align to TRBD1. This CDR3 region has 17 residues. Germline CDR1 and CDR2: LNHNV and YYDKDF (reference sequence). V gave up 4 bases and J gave up 1 base; unmatched junction bases: 10. The CDR3 loop reads CATSNRNRGGSNQPQHF. CDR3 in DNA: TGTGCCACCAGCAACCGGAACAGGGGAGGCAGCAATCAGCCCCAGCATTTT.

This clonotype was seen only a few times. The chain combines TRBV19 with TRBJ1-3; D perhaps matches TRBD1 (6 bases). The CDR3 sequence is 14 residues long. Trimming took off 3 bases at V and 11 bases at J, with 17 bases between the two ends. Germline V gene data show CDR1 as LNHDA and CDR2 as SQIVND (reference sequence). CDR3 in amino acids: CASSIRSPRGSIYF. CDR3 bases: TGTGCCAGTAGTATCCGATCGCCGAGGGGGTCCATATATTTT.

About this clonotype: The limits of the CDR3 on the DNA are not certain, so only TCRdb's listed CDR3 is given. The chain joins TRBV5-1 to TRBJ1-1. Both ends counted, the CDR3 spans 15 residues. Germline V gene data show CDR1 as SGHRS and CDR2 as YFSETQ. The CDR3 sequence: CASSLGQRRTLKLSF.

V usage is TRBV18 and J usage is TRBJ2-1; possibly TRBD1 or TRBD2 for D (7 bases each). This CDR3 has 16 amino acids. The V end lost 5 bases, the J end lost 6 bases, and 20 bases lay between the germline ends. Germline values: CDR1 KGHSH, CDR2 LQKENI. CDR3 loop: CASSRESGKGANEQFF. The CDR3 nucleotides read TGTGCCAGCTCAAGGGAAAGCGGGAAGGGGGCCAATGAGCAGTTCTTC.

This clonotype was picked up a small number of times. The genes are TRBV3-1 and TRBJ2-2, with D possibly being TRBD2 (6 bases). The CDR3 consists of 16 residues. V lost 4 bases and J lost 0, with 12 bases in between. Germline values: CDR1 LGHDT, CDR2 YNNKEL (reference sequence). CDR3 sequence (DNA): TGTGCCAGCAGCCCGCCGGGACTCCCGAACACCGGGGAGCTGTTTTTT. Translation: CASSPPGLPNTGELFF.

This chain uses TRBV29-1 with TRBJ2-1, with a weak D call TRBD1 (6 bases). Germline V lookup: CDR1 SQVTM, CDR2 ANQGSEA. The CDR3 is 14 residues long. Between the trimmed V and J ends, which lost 2 bases and 6 bases, there was a span of 14 bases. The CDR3 here is CSVEFPGVVNEQFF. DNA of the CDR3: TGCAGCGTTGAATTTCCAGGGGTAGTCAATGAGCAGTTCTTC.

This clonotype showed up many times. The genes are TRBV20-1 and TRBJ1-1; unclear D gene. CDR3 length: 14 residues. The ends were cut back, 6 bases at V and 4 bases at J, with 18 bases in the middle. Germline V gene lookup returns CDR1 DFQATT and CDR2 SNEGSKA (reference sequence). The CDR3 is CSARRENAPTEAFF. The DNA of the CDR3 is TGCAGTGCGAGAAGAGAGAACGCTCCCACTGAAGCTTTCTTT.

This chain links TRBV5-1 with TRBJ2-1; D is perhaps TRBD2 (6 bases). V lost 5 bases to trimming and J lost 0 bases, with 12 bases between them. The V gene's germline CDR1 is SGHRS and CDR2 YFSETQ. This CDR3 region has 15 residues. The CDR3 protein is CASRQAGSSYNEQFF. Written as DNA, the CDR3 is TGCGCCAGCAGACAGGCGGGGAGCTCCTACAATGAGCAGTTCTTC.

The sample holds many counts of this clonotype. The chain has TRBV3-1 and TRBJ2-7; no reliable D call. CDR1 is LGHDT and CDR2 is YNNKEL in the germline V gene (reference sequence). Trimming shortened V by 1 base and J by 0 bases, and 13 bases separated the two germline ends. The CDR3 extends over 16 amino acids. The CDR3, as DNA: TGTGCCAGCAGCCAAGGGCCCCTTTCGGGCTCCTACGAGCAGTACTTC. Residues: CASSQGPLSGSYEQYF.

This chain connects TRBV6-1 to TRBJ2-4; D gene unclear. V lost 6 bases to trimming and J lost 0 bases, with 9 bases between them. Germline V CDR1 and CDR2: MNHNS, SASEGT. The CDR3 runs 14 residues. CDR3 in DNA: TGTGCCAGCAGCTCAGCTCTAGCCAAAAACATTCAGTACTTC. Its translation: CASSSALAKNIQYF.

V and J are TRBV20-1 and TRBJ1-2, with D perhaps matching TRBD1 (5 bases). From germline, CDR1 is DFQATT and CDR2 SNEGSKA (reference sequence). V lost 5 bases and J lost 4, with 11 bases in between. The CDR3 runs 12 residues. CDR3 sequence (DNA): TGCAGTGCTTGGGACGGTGGCTATGGCTACACCTTC. Its protein is CSAWDGGYGYTF.

The chain carries TRBV4-1 and TRBJ2-3; D uncertain. There are 13 residues in the CDR3. Looked up from germline, CDR1 is MGHRA and CDR2 is YSYEKL. Trimming took off 6 bases at V and 6 bases at J, with 13 bases between the two ends. This CDR3 is CASRQSASDTQYF. The CDR3 nucleotides read TGCGCCAGCAGGCAAAGCGCGAGTGATACGCAGTATTTT.

This clonotype has just one count. The conserved phenylalanine or tryptophan is not found at the CDR3 terminus, so this likely reflects a read error. The chain recombines TRBV12-3 or TRBV12-4 with TRBJ1-5; D not certain. CDR3 length: 13 residues. V was clipped by 3 bases and J by 5 bases, with 8 bases between them. CDR3 in amino acids: CASSFLVDQPQHI. In nucleotides, the CDR3 is TGTGCCAGCAGTTTCTTAGTCGATCAGCCCCAGCATATT.